This entry describes one TCR beta chain. This clonotype has a handful of counts. The clone's antigen remains unknown. No quality values exist for individual bases; no much larger clone is one base distant. These data belong to a study of spatial heterogeneity in lung cancer (dated 2019 in TCRdb). About the study as a whole: Donors were about 70 patients with early-stage, untreated non-small cell lung cancer from the lung TRACERx cohort. In the raw uncorrected reads, each unique combination of TCR and UMI appeared more than ten times on average. Beta-chain transcripts were consistently detected in greater numbers than alpha-chain transcripts, which likely reflected higher beta-chain transcript abundance. Both alpha and beta chains were TCR-sequenced in samples taken at surgery, namely 220 tumor regions, 62 to 65 matched nontumor lung samples and roughly 56 PBMC samples. Follow-up PBMC samples were sequenced whenever available, with the median time to follow-up being around 2 years after resection. Nonsynonymous mutation counts, determined by whole-exome sequencing of tumor tissue, were related to features of the TCR repertoire. The study quantitatively compared TCR alpha and beta repertoires across multiple tumor regions, matched nontumor lung and blood in non-small cell lung cancer.

The CDR3 measures 18 amino acids from cysteine to phenylalanine. Just CDR3 DNA is preserved here, 54 bases in frame from base 1. V is pared back by 0 bases and J by 7 bases, with 23 bases lying between the germline termini. From a lookup of the germline V gene (reference sequence), CDR1 and CDR2 are SGHKS and YYEKEE. According to the study, the label for this sample's time point signals: blood at routine non-recurrence follow-up after resection. Without any cell sorting, TCR sequencing was performed on whole RNA extracted either from tumor and nontumor lung tissue or from cryopreserved PBMC samples. Patients were selected for TCR sequencing only if sufficient RNA was available from at least two tumor regions. Summary of the overall study and its limitations: Ubiquitous expanded tumor TCRs showed up in blood more often at tumor resection than at routine follow-up. Comparisons of baseline and follow-up blood repertoires included only about 15 patients. Confirming at a functional level the hypothesis that regional TCRs recognize regional mutations was considered to require additional single-cell paired TCR alpha and beta sequencing.

The library relied on 5' RACE. The sequencer was a NextSeq 500. To allow correction of PCR and sequencing errors, the TCR library protocol tagged every TCR cDNA molecule with a unique molecular identifier. The original pipeline was this. TCR identification, UMI-based error correction and CDR3 extraction were performed with Decombinator tools. TCRs above a frequency of 2 per 1,000, corresponding to the top 1% of the tumor frequency distribution, were defined as expanded. Renyi diversity was calculated using the R vegan package after each repertoire was subsampled 100 times to 5,000 TCRs. CDR3 similarity networks were built from amino acid triplet string-kernel similarity, with CDR3s being connected when pairwise similarity was above 0.82. TCRdb applied fastp at Q25 and MiXCR to the public reads, then kept only in-frame beta chains. Rows matching on CDR3 protein sequence are summarized as one entry with the most common DNA and genes. TCRdb assigned the V and J calls; the authors' analysis was not used. Within this sample are approximately 1,200 distinct CDR3 sequences, with roughly a quarter of them counted one time only. The ten largest make up 25% to 35% of the sample.

This sequence was found in a male donor with early-stage non-small cell lung cancer. This sample comprised PBMCs, obtained at follow-up. Here the chain combines TRBV5-5 and TRBJ2-4; a weak D assignment points to TRBD1 (7 bases agree). The nucleotide sequence reads TGTGCCAGCAGCTTGGAATTCGGCCCAGGGGGGATTAGGAACATTCAGTACTTC. Translated, it reads CASSLEFGPGGIRNIQYF.